The 20 T cell receptor beta chains listed next were all sequenced from one sample in a study of CD8 T cells in ankylosing spondylitis. Study-wide results and limits: About eight highly homologous variants made up a TCR beta motif that seemed to typify ankylosing spondylitis blood.

Using its own MiXCR run on the 5' RACE reads, TCRdb lists one record per CDR3 protein. The data contain 700,000 to 1,000,000 distinct CDR3 sequences, about an eighth of them singletons. Their antigen targets remain unknown. Sequences were obtained from blood, either unsorted or a sorted T cell fraction (not recorded which). These TCRs come from a male donor with ankylosing spondylitis.

The chain combines TRBV28 with TRBJ2-7, with D tentatively TRBD1 or TRBD2 (5 bases each). Between the trimmed V and J ends, which lost 9 bases and 4 bases, there was a span of 13 bases. Germline V CDR1 and CDR2: MDHEN, SYDVKM. The CDR3 consists of 12 residues. In nucleotides, the CDR3 is TGTGCCAGTGGGGGTCCACTTTACGAGCAGTACTTC. Its translation is CASGGPLYEQYF.

This clonotype was seen repeatedly, ten times or more. The V call is TRBV29-1, the J call TRBJ1-4; D is uncertain. The length of the CDR3 is 14 residues. Trimming took off 3 bases at V and 8 bases at J, with 16 bases between the two ends. Germline-derived CDR1 and CDR2 are SQVTM and ANQGSEA. CDR3 nucleotides: TGCAGCGTTGAGATCAATACAAGTGGGGAAAAACTGTTTTTT. Protein product: CSVEINTSGEKLFF.

V usage is TRBV4-3 and J usage is TRBJ2-3; 8 nucleotides agree with TRBD2. With V trimmed by 0 bases and J by 4 bases, 9 bases remained unmatched. This CDR3 is 17 amino acids long. Germline CDR1 reads LGHNA; CDR2 reads YSLEER. The CDR3 coding sequence is TGCGCCAGCAGCCAAGATCGGAATAGCGGGGCCGCAGATACGCAGTATTTT. Encoded protein: CASSQDRNSGAADTQYF.

This clonotype was counted only a few times. V gene TRBV20-1 combines with J gene TRBJ1-2; D not resolved. Deletions cut 3 bases from V and 5 bases from J, with 16 bases between. CDR3 length: 14 amino acids. The germline gives CDR1 DFQATT, CDR2 SNEGSKA (reference sequence). This CDR3 reads CSASHSLSGYGYTF. CDR3 in DNA: TGCAGTGCTAGTCACTCGCTCTCCGGGTATGGCTACACCTTC.

This clonotype has ten or more counts. This rearrangement joins TRBV20-1 to TRBJ2-5; 12 bases are shared with TRBD2. The germline V gene encodes CDR1 DFQATT and CDR2 SNEGSKA (reference sequence). V lost 2 bases, J lost 2 bases, and 3 bases stayed unmatched. The CDR3 loop spans 15 amino acids. The CDR3 here is CSARLAGGDQETQYF. For the CDR3, the DNA is TGCAGTGCTAGACTAGCGGGGGGGGATCAAGAGACCCAGTACTTC.

This clonotype was seen a handful of times. This chain connects TRBV20-1 to TRBJ2-7, with 8 bases that match TRBD1. With 7 bases clipped from V and 3 bases from J, the junction kept 2 bases outside the gene matches. CDR3 length equals 11 residues. Germline V CDR1 and CDR2: DFQATT, SNEGSKA (reference sequence). The CDR3 coding sequence is TGCAGTGGACAGGGGTTCTACGAGCAGTACTTC. This gives the protein CSGQGFYEQYF.

This clonotype was seen a handful of times. The chain carries TRBV7-8 and TRBJ2-3; no firm D call. This CDR3 has 15 residues. Germline CDR1 is SGHVS and CDR2 is FQNEAQ. V was clipped by 5 bases and J by 4 bases, with 16 bases between them. The CDR3 DNA reads as TGTGCCAGCAGCCGAGGACGCACGACCCCAGATACGCAGTATTTT. This codes for CASSRGRTTPDTQYF. Looking up the rest from reference TRBV7-8 and TRBJ2-3 gives the full variable domain: GAGVSQSPRYKVAKRGQDVALRCDPISGHVSLFWYQQALGQGPEFLTYFQNEAQLDKSGLPSDRFFAERPEGSVSTLKIQRTQQEDSAVYLCASSRGRTTPDTQYFGPGTRLTVL.

This clonotype occurred many times. This rearrangement joins TRBV20-1 to TRBJ1-4, with D perhaps matching TRBD1 (5 bases). V was clipped by 2 bases and J by 3 bases, with 16 bases between them. Per germline, CDR1 DFQATT and CDR2 SNEGSKA (reference sequence). The CDR3 totals 16 residues. CDR3: CSARSAIRAPNEKLFF. CDR3 sequence (DNA): TGCAGTGCTAGATCGGCGATCAGGGCTCCTAATGAAAAACTGTTTTTT.

CDR3 sequence: CASSHPRWRGTEAFF. The CDR3 DNA reads TGTGCCAGCAGTCACCCCAGGTGGCGAGGCACTGAAGCTTTCTTT. V and J are TRBV28 and TRBJ1-1; D call uncertain. Trimming removed 5 bases at V and 4 bases at J, with 17 bases between. This CDR3 spans 15 amino acids. In germline, CDR1 is MDHEN, CDR2 SYDVKM.

This clonotype was detected only a few times. The chain carries TRBV20-1 and TRBJ2-2; 8 positions agree with TRBD2. The CDR3 consists of 15 residues. Looked up from germline, CDR1 is DFQATT and CDR2 is SNEGSKA (reference sequence). With V trimmed by 1 base and J by 4 bases, 5 bases remained unmatched. CDR3 bases: TGCAGTGCTAGAGGAGCGGGAGTCCGCACCGGGGAGCTGTTTTTT. This translates into CSARGAGVRTGELFF.

This clonotype was found many times. The chain uses TRBV7-2 and TRBJ1-5; D possibly corresponds to TRBD1 (5 bases). V lost 7 bases, J lost 6 bases, and 13 bases lay in between. Germline V gene data show CDR1 as SGHTA and CDR2 as FQGNSA. The CDR3 covers 13 residues. The DNA of the CDR3 is TGTGCCAGCAACCAGGGAGGCGTTCAGCCCCAGCATTTT. As protein: CASNQGGVQPQHF.

This clonotype was found many times. The rearrangement links TRBV20-1 to TRBJ1-1, with D possibly matching TRBD1 (5 bases). Between the trimmed V and J ends, which lost 6 bases and 4 bases, there was a span of 15 bases. This CDR3 comprises 13 residues. In germline, CDR1 is DFQATT, CDR2 SNEGSKA (reference sequence). The CDR3 here is CSALEGDRTEAFF. In DNA, the CDR3 is TGCAGTGCCTTAGAAGGGGATCGCACTGAAGCTTTCTTT.

The V call is TRBV3-1, the J call TRBJ2-7; either TRBD1 or TRBD2 may fit D (7 bases each). Deletions cut 3 bases from V and 5 bases from J, with 14 bases between. Germline V gene data show CDR1 as LGHDT and CDR2 as YNNKEL (reference sequence). This CDR3 spans 14 amino acids. CDR3 in amino acids: CASSHKAGGDEQYF. The DNA for the CDR3 is TGTGCCAGCAGCCATAAAGCAGGGGGGGACGAGCAGTACTTC.

At least ten counts were recorded for this clonotype. The chain has TRBV7-2 and TRBJ2-1; TRBD2 is a possible D gene (6 bases). Germline CDR1 and CDR2: SGHTA and FQGNSA. V was clipped by 5 bases and J by 16 bases, with 18 bases between them. This CDR3 has 12 residues. This chain's CDR3 is CASSLTGVRCFF. The CDR3 DNA sequence: TGTGCCAGCAGCCTTACGGGGGTAAGATGTTTCTTC.

V gene TRBV7-4 combines with J gene TRBJ1-3; D uncertain. The CDR3 covers 13 residues. The ends were cut back, 5 bases at V and 4 bases at J, with 9 bases in the middle. Germline V gene data show CDR1 as SGHVT and CDR2 as SQSDAQ. CDR3 sequence (DNA): TGTGCCAGCAGCGCCAGCCGGGGAAACACCATATATTTT. Protein: CASSASRGNTIYF.

This chain links TRBV5-1 with TRBJ2-3; D remains ambiguous. The germline CDR1 and CDR2 sequences are SGHRS and YFSETQ. With 1 base removed from V and 5 bases from J, the gap between germline ends came to 11 bases. The CDR3 has 14 residues. The CDR3 protein is CASSLLSSGDTQYF. The CDR3 nucleotides are TGCGCCAGCAGCTTGCTTTCTAGTGGAGATACGCAGTATTTT.

V is TRBV24-1 and J is TRBJ2-3; either TRBD1 or TRBD2 may supply D (5 bases each). The CDR3 spans 15 residues. V was shortened by 3 bases and J by 3 bases, with 12 bases between the two germline ends. Germline V gives CDR1 KGHDR, CDR2 SFDVKD. The CDR3 reads CATSDEGDGTDTQYF. CDR3 coding DNA: TGTGCCACCAGTGATGAAGGGGACGGAACAGATACGCAGTATTTT.

This clonotype was found a few times. The chain links TRBV7-9 to TRBJ2-7, with 8 bases lining up with TRBD1. The CDR3 runs to 14 residues. CDR1 is SEHNR, CDR2 FQNEAQ, per germline (reference sequence). Trimming cost V 4 bases and J 3 bases; bases outside gene matches: 5. The CDR3 protein is CASSSTGGNYEQYF. The CDR3, as DNA: TGTGCCAGCAGCTCAACAGGGGGAAACTACGAGCAGTACTTC.

In this sample, this clonotype turned up a few times. The chain joins TRBV28 to TRBJ2-7; D gene ambiguous. The CDR3 sequence is 14 residues long. V was trimmed by 4 bases and J by 1 base, leaving 11 bases between them. Germline lookup yields CDR1 MDHEN and CDR2 SYDVKM. The CDR3 protein is CASSSRMGSYEQYF. The CDR3 nucleotides are TGTGCCAGCAGTTCACGGATGGGGTCCTACGAGCAGTACTTC.

This clonotype was counted only a few times. The chain recombines TRBV20-1 with TRBJ2-7; D is perhaps TRBD1 (6 bases). The CDR3 spans 14 residues. The V gene lost 3 bases and the J gene lost 5 bases, with 17 bases spanning the gap. Germline CDR1 and CDR2: DFQATT and SNEGSKA (reference sequence). CDR3 in amino acids: CSASPSTGRNEQYF. The CDR3 DNA reads TGCAGTGCTAGCCCCAGTACAGGGAGAAACGAGCAGTACTTC.